This T cell receptor beta chain was obtained from a study of OX40 agonist ivuxolimab in advanced cancers. About the research overall: Participants could have had prior anti-PD-1, anti-PD-L1 or anti-CTLA-4 therapy, and 40% had some. Overall study results and limits: At 0.1 to 3.0 mg/kg and by week 6, CD4+ and CD8+ T cells in the blood had expanded clonally. CD8+ T cells averaged more expanded clones than CD4+.

Generated by immunoSEQ multiplex PCR, the TCRdb table keeps only in-frame clones and is missing some. Here the sample spans about 77,000 clones, roughly 91% being singletons. Baseline was the first blood sampling point, followed by cycle 4 day 1 and cycle 7 day 1. About this clone: The target antigen is unknown.

V dropped 7 bases and J dropped 2; count of bases not matched to a gene: 6. This CDR3 region has 15 residues. Germline V gene data show CDR1 as MNHNY and CDR2 as SVGAGI (reference sequence). The clonotype comes from an adult with an advanced solid tumor such as melanoma, head and neck, liver or kidney cancer. The chain combines TRBV6-6 with TRBJ2-5; 11 bases line up with TRBD2. Sequenced here: CD4+ or CD8+ T cells sorted from blood, sampled in a trial of the OX40 agonist ivuxolimab. Here the CDR3 reads CASNVGTSGQETQYF. The CDR3 coding sequence is TGTGCCAGCAACGTCGGGACTAGCGGACAAGAGACCCAGTACTTC.